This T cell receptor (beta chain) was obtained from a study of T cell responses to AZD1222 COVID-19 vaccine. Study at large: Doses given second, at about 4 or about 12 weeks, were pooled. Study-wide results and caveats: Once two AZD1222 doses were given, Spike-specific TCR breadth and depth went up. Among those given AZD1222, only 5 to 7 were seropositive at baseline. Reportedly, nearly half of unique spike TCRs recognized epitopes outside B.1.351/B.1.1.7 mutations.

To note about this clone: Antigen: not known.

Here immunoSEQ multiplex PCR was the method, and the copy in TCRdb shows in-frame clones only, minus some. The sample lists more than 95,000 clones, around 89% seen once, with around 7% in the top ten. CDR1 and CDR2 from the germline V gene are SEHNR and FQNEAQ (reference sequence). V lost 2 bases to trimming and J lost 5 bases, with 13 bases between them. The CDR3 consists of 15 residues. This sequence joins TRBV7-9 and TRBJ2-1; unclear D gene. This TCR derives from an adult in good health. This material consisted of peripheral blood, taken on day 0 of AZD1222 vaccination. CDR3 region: CASSLRPWGNNEQFF. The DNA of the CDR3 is TGTGCCAGCAGCTTAAGGCCCTGGGGAAACAATGAGCAGTTCTTC. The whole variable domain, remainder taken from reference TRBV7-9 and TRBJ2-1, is DTGVSQNPRHKITKRGQNVTFRCDPISEHNRLYWYRQTLGQGPEFLTYFQNEAQLEKSRLLSDRFSAERPKGSFSTLEIQRTEQGDSAMYLCASSLRPWGNNEQFFGPGTRLTVL.